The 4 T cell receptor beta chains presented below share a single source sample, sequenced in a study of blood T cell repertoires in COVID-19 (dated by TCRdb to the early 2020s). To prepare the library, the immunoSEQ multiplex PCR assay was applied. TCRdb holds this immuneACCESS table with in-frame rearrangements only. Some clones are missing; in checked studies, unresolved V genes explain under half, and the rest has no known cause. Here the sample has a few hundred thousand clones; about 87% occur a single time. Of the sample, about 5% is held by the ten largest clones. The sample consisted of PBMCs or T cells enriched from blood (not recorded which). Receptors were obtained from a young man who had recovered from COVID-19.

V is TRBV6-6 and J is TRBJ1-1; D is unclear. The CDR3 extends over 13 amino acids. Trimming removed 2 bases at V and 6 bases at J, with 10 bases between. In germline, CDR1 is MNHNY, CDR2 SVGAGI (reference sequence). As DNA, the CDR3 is TGTGCCAGCAGTTACAGACTTGACGCTGAAGCTTTCTTT. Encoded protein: CASSYRLDAEAFF.

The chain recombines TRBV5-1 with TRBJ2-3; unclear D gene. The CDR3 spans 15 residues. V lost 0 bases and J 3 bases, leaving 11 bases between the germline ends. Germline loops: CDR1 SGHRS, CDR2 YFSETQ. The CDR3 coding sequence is TGCGCCAGCAGCTTGGTAGGCCCGAGGACAGATACGCAGTATTTT. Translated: CASSLVGPRTDTQYF.

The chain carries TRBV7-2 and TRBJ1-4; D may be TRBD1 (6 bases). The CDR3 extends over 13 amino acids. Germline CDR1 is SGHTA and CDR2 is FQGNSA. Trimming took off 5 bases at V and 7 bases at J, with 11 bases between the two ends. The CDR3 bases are TGTGCCAGCAGCCTCCAGGGGTCTGAAAAACTGTTTTTT. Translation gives CASSLQGSEKLFF.

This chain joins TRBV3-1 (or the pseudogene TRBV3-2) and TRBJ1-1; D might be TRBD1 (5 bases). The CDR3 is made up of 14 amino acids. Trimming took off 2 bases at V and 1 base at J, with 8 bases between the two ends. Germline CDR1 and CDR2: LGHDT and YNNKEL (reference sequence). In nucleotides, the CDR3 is TGTGCCAGCAGCCAACCCACAGGGAACACTGAAGCTTTCTTT. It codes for CASSQPTGNTEAFF.